This T cell receptor beta chain was retrieved from a study of T-cell reconstitution after alpha-beta-depleted transplantation in children. This clonotype came up a few times. Unique molecular identifiers were used to barcode this TCRbeta library. One entry per CDR3 protein, called by TCRdb with MiXCR from the PCR reads. The sample has about 980,000 distinct CDR3 sequences; roughly 29% are singletons. This CDR3 is 15 amino acids long. Trimming took off 6 bases at V and 4 bases at J, with 19 bases between the two ends. This sequence originates from a boy younger than two who had a stem cell transplant for SCID, so the T cells may come from the graft donor. Material: PBMCs, mostly from graft donor cells, obtained 360 days after TCRalphabeta/CD19-depleted stem cell transplant. J is TRBJ2-7 and V is TRBV12-3 or TRBV12-4; D perhaps matches TRBD1 (8 bases). The chain's CDR3 is CASSSQGGMLYEQYF. The CDR3 coding sequence is TGTGCCAGCAGCTCACAGGGGGGGATGCTTTACGAGCAGTACTTC.